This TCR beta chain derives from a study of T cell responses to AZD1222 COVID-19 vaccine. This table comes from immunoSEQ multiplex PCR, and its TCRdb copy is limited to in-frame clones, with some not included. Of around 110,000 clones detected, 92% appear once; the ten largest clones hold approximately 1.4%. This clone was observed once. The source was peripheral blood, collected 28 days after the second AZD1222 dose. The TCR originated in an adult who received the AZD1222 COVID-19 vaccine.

As DNA, the CDR3 is TGCGCCAGCAGCCTAGGGACCGACACCGGGGAGCTGTTTTTT. Its translation: CASSLGTDTGELFF. The gene calls are TRBV5-1 and TRBJ2-2; TRBD1 or TRBD2 may be the D gene (5 bases each). This CDR3 contains 14 residues. Trimming cost V 4 bases and J 3 bases, with 10 bases left between them. Germline values: CDR1 SGHRS, CDR2 YFSETQ. Combining the CDR3 with reference TRBV5-1 and TRBJ2-2 gives the whole variable domain KAGVTQTPRYLIKTRGQQVTLSCSPISGHRSVSWYQQTPGQGLQFLFEYFSETQRNKGNFPGRFSGRQFSNSRSEMNVSTLELGDSALYLCASSLGTDTGELFFGEGSRLTVL.